There are a few counts of the clone carrying this TCR beta chain. CDR3 length: 13 amino acids. Unmatched junction bases numbered 3, after V lost 7 bases and J lost 4 bases. Germline CDR1 reads SEHNR; CDR2 reads FQNEAQ (reference sequence). TCRdb reanalysed the RT-PCR reads using MiXCR and keeps one entry per CDR3 protein. Among about 400,000 distinct CDR3 sequences listed, roughly 17% were seen once. This sample was included in a study of patients and donors after allogeneic stem cell transplantation. The source material was blood, either unsorted or a sorted T cell fraction (not recorded which). This clonotype originated in a human donor who was either an allogeneic HSCT recipient or a stem cell or donor lymphocyte infusion donor (not recorded which). It is not recorded whose cells these are; they may come from a transplant donor. The chain is built from TRBV7-9 and TRBJ2-1, with 8 bases aligning to TRBD1. CDR3 coding DNA: TGTGCCAGCACCAACAGGGGGTACAATGAGCAGTTCTTC. Translated: CASTNRGYNEQFF.